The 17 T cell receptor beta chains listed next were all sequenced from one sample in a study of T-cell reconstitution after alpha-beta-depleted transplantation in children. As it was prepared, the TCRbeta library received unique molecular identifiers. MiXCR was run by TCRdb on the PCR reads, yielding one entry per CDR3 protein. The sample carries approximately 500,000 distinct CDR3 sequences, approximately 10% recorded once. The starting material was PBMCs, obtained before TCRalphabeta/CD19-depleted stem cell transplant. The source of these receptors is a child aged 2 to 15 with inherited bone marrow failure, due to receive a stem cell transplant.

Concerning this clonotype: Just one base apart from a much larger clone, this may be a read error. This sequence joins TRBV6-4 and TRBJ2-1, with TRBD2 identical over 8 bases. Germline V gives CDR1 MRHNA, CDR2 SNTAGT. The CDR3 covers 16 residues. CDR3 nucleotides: TGTGGCAGCAGTGTTGTTAGCGGGAAACCAAACAATGAGCAGTTCTTC. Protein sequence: CGSSVVSGKPNNEQFF.

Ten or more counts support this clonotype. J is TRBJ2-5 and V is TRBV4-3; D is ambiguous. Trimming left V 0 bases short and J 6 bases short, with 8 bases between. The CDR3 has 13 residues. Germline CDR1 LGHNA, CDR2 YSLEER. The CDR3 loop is CASSQDGMQTQYF. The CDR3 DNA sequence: TGCGCCAGCAGCCAAGATGGCATGCAGACCCAGTACTTC.

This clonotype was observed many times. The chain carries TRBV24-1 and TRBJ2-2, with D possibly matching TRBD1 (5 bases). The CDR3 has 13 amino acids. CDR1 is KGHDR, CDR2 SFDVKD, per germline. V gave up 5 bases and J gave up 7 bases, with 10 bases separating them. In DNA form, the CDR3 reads TGTGCCACCAGTGTCCCAGGGTTCGGGGAGCTGTTTTTT. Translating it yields CATSVPGFGELFF.

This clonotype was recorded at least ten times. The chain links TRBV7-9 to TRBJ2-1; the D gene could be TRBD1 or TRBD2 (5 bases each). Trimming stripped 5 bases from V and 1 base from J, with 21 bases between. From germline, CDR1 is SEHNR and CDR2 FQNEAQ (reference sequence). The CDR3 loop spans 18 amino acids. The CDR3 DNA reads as TGTGCCAGCAGCCCTAGGGGACCTAGCTTGATATCCTACAATGAGCAGTTCTTC. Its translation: CASSPRGPSLISYNEQFF.

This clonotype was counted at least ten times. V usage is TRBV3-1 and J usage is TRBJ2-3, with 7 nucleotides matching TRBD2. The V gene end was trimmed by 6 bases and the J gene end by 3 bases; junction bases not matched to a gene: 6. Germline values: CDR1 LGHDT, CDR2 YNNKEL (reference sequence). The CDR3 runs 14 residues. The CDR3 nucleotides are TGTGCCAGCAGTTTCGGACTAGGAACAGATACGCAGTATTTT. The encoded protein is CASSFGLGTDTQYF.

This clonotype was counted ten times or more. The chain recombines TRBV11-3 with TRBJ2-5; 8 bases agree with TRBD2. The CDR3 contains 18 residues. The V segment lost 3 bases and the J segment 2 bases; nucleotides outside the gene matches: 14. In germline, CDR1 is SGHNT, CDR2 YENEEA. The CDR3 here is CASSFRPGLGDGQETQYF. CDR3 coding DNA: TGTGCCAGCAGCTTCCGACCGGGACTAGGGGACGGGCAAGAGACCCAGTACTTC.

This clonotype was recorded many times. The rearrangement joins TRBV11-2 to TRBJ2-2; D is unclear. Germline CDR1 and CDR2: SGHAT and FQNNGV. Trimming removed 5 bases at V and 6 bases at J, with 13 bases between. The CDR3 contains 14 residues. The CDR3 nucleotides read TGTGCCAGCAGCCTCTGGGCAGGTGCCGGGGAGCTGTTTTTT. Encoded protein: CASSLWAGAGELFF.

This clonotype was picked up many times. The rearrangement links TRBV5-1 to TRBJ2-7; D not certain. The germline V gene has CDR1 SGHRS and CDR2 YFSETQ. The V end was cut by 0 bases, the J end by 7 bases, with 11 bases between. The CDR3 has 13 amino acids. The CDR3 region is CASSLDDLWEQYF. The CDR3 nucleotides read TGCGCCAGCAGCTTGGACGACCTCTGGGAGCAGTACTTC.

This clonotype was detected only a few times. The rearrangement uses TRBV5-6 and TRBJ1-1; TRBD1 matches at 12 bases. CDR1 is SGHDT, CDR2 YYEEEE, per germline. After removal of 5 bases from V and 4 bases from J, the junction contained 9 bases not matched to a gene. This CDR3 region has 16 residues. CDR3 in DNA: TGTGCCAGCAGGAAGCGACCGGGACAGGGGGCCACTGAAGCTTTCTTT. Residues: CASRKRPGQGATEAFF.

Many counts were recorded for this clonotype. The CDR3 sequence: CSARVYIGSSYNEQFF. The CDR3 DNA is TGCAGTGCTAGAGTATACATTGGGAGCTCCTACAATGAGCAGTTCTTC. The chain uses TRBV20-1 and TRBJ2-1, with D possibly matching TRBD2 (5 bases). The CDR3 extends over 16 amino acids. The germline V gene has CDR1 DFQATT and CDR2 SNEGSKA (reference sequence). Trimming took 1 base from V and 0 from J, leaving 13 bases between them.

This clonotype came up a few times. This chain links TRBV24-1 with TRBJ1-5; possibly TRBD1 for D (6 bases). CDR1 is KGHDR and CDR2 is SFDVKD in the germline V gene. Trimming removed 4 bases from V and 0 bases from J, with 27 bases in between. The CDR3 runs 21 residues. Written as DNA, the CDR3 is TGTGCCACCAGTGACCATATTTCAGCAGGGGTAGAAGGGTGTAGCAATCAGCCCCAGCATTTT. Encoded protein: CATSDHISAGVEGCSNQPQHF.

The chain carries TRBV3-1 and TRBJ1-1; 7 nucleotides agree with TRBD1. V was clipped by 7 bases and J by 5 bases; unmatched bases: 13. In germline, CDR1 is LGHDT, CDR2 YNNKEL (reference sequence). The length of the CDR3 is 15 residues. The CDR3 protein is CASNSREGAGTEAFF. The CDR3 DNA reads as TGTGCCAGCAACTCCCGAGAGGGGGCAGGGACTGAAGCTTTCTTT. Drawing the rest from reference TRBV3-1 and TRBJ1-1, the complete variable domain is DTAVSQTPKYLVTQMGNDKSIKCEQNLGHDTMYWYKQDSKKFLKIMFSYNNKELIINETVPNRFSPKSPDKAHLNLHINSLELGDSAVYFCASNSREGAGTEAFFGQGTRLTVV.

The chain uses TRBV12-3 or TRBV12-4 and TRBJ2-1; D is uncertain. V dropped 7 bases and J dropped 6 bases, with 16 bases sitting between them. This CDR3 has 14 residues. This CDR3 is CASNLGYNRNEQFF. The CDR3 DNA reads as TGTGCCAGCAATCTTGGGTACAACCGCAATGAGCAGTTCTTC.

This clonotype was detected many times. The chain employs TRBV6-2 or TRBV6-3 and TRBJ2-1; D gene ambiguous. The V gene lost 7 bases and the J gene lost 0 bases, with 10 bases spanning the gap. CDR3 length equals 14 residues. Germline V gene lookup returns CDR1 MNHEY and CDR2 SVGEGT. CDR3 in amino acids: CASTSWGSYNEQFF. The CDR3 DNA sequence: TGTGCCAGCACTTCTTGGGGCTCCTACAATGAGCAGTTCTTC.

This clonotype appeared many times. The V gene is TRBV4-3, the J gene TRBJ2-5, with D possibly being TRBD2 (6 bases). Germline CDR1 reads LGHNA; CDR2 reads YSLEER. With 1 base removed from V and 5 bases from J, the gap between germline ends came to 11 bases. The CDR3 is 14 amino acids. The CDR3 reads CASSQGRAGETQYF. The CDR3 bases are TGCGCCAGCAGCCAAGGGAGGGCGGGGGAGACCCAGTACTTC.

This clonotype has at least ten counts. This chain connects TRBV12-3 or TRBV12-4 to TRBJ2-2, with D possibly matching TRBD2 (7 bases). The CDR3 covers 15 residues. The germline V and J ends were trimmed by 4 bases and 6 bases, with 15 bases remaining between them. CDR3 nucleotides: TGTGCCAGCAGTTGGGGACACGGGAGGTCCGGGGAGCTGTTTTTT. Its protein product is CASSWGHGRSGELFF.

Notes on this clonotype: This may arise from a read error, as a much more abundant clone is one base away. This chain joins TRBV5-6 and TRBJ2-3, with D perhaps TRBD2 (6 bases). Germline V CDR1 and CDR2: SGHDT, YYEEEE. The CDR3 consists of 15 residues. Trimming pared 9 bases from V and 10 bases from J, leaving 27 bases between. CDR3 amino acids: CATFSMGTPGEAQYF. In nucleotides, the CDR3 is TGTGCCACCTTCTCCATGGGGACTCCGGGTGAAGCGCAGTATTTT.